This TCR beta chain was sequenced for a study of blood T cells in healthy people across ages. Next came a second PCR, run for about 7 to 12 cycles, which used a sample-barcoded 5' primer along with a J-beta primer mix. TCRdb called the 5' RACE reads again in MiXCR, with one record for every CDR3 protein. The sample contains 1 million or so distinct CDR3 sequences, approximately 25% of which appear only once. Germline V gene sequence: CDR1 DFQATT, CDR2 SNEGSKA (reference sequence). The CDR3 runs to 14 residues. The germline V and J ends were trimmed by 1 base and 4 bases, with 13 bases remaining between them. This same sample was also taken into another study, of T cells of mothers and their children. This second report adds: Extracted RNA, in its entirety, went into cDNA synthesis at about 1.5 ug per 15 ul. In each mother, TCR beta CDR3 reads exceeded 9 million; in each child, they numbered around 3 million.

The sequence was obtained from a girl aged 2-10 years in good health. The sample taken for sequencing was blood. The chain joins TRBV20-1 to TRBJ2-5, with a weak D call TRBD2 (6 bases). CDR3 sequence: CSARVSGRTETQYF. The CDR3 DNA reads TGCAGTGCTAGAGTATCAGGGAGGACAGAGACCCAGTACTTC.